The present TCR beta chain was sequenced within a study of Graves' ophthalmopathy and Graves' hyperthyroidism. Hyperthyroidism was new, under 2 months, in patients aged 18 to 65. Symptoms, serum thyroxine and TRAb, thyroid ultrasound, and orbital computed tomography formed the diagnostic basis. RNA transcripts were the template, and TCR beta CDR3 regions were amplified from them. Second-round multiplex PCR came after a first-round RT-PCR that employed HTBI primers. MiXCR, applied by TCRdb to the multiplex PCR reads, yields one record per CDR3 protein. Of some 410,000 distinct CDR3 sequences in the sample, about 21% were seen once. With 0 bases removed from V and 2 bases from J, the gap between germline ends came to 11 bases. The CDR3 totals 14 residues. The germline V gene has CDR1 GTSNPN and CDR2 SVGIG (reference sequence). This clonotype was picked up many times.

The V gene is TRBV30, the J gene TRBJ2-7; D might be TRBD2 (5 bases). The source is a woman aged 18-29 years with stable Graves' hyperthyroidism. Sequencing used peripheral blood. The CDR3 DNA follows: TGTGCCTGGAGTGTTTCGTGGGGAGCCTACGAGCAGTACTTC. This encodes CAWSVSWGAYEQYF.